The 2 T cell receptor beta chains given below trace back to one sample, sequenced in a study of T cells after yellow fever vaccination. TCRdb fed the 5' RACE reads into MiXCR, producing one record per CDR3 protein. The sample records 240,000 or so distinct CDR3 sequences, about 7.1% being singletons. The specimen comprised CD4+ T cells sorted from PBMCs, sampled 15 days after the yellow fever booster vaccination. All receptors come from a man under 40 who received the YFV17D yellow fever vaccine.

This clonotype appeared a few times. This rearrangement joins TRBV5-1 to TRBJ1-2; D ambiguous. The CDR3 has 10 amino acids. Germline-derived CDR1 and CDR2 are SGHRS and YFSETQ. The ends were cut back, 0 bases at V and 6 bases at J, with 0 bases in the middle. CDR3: CASSLDGYTF. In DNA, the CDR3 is TGCGCCAGCAGCTTGGATGGCTACACCTTC.

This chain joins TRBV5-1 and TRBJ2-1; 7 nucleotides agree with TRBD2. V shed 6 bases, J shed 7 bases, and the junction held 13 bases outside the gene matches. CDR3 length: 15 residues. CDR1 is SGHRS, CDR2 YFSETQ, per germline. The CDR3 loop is CASNTLGGPVNEQFF. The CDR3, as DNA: TGCGCCAGCAATACTCTGGGAGGGCCCGTGAATGAGCAGTTCTTC.